These 30 T cell receptor beta chains were sequenced from one sample in a study of T-cell reconstitution after alpha-beta-depleted transplantation in children. For TCRbeta, the library was prepared with unique molecular identifiers. MiXCR, run by TCRdb on the PCR reads, gives a single entry per CDR3 protein. Among around 370,000 distinct CDR3 sequences listed, roughly 17% were seen once. The sample here was PBMCs, mostly from graft donor cells, taken 360 days after TCRalphabeta/CD19-depleted stem cell transplant. These receptors all come from a male patient between 2 and 10 years old who had a stem cell transplant for acute lymphoblastic leukemia, so the T cells may come from the graft donor.

This clonotype was seen only once. The chain employs TRBV5-1 and TRBJ2-2; a possible D gene is TRBD1 (5 bases). The CDR3 spans 14 residues. Deletions cut 6 bases from V and 0 bases from J, with 9 bases between. Germline assignment: CDR1 SGHRS and CDR2 YFSETQ. The CDR3 region has the DNA TGCGCCAGCATGTCGACAGCGAACACCGGGGAGCTGTTTTTT. It encodes CASMSTANTGELFF.

This clonotype has a count of ten or more. The chain has TRBV7-9 and TRBJ2-3, with D perhaps matching TRBD2 (6 bases). Trimming stripped 5 bases from V and 0 bases from J, with 18 bases between. Germline lookup yields CDR1 SEHNR and CDR2 FQNEAQ (reference sequence). The CDR3 covers 17 residues. The CDR3 loop is CASSAFLAHTSTDTQYF. Written as DNA, the CDR3 is TGTGCCAGCAGCGCCTTCCTAGCGCACACTAGCACAGATACGCAGTATTTT.

This clonotype was seen a few times. This sequence joins TRBV12-3 or TRBV12-4 and TRBJ2-5; 8 bases map to TRBD1. The CDR3 length is 13 residues. The V gene end was trimmed by 4 bases and the J gene end by 6 bases; junction bases not matched to a gene: 4. The CDR3 DNA reads TGTGCCAGCAGTTACGGACAGGGACAGACCCAGTACTTC. Its protein is CASSYGQGQTQYF.

CDR3 residues: CASSLEGSLNSYNEQFF. As DNA, the CDR3 is TGCGCCAGCAGCTTGGAGGGCTCCTTGAACTCCTACAATGAGCAGTTCTTC. V is TRBV5-1 and J is TRBJ2-1; the D is unclear. The CDR3 is 17 amino acids. The V end lost 0 bases, the J end lost 0 bases, and 13 bases lay between the germline ends. Germline CDR1 is SGHRS and CDR2 is YFSETQ. Full variable domain (missing parts from reference TRBV5-1 and TRBJ2-1): KAGVTQTPRYLIKTRGQQVTLSCSPISGHRSVSWYQQTPGQGLQFLFEYFSETQRNKGNFPGRFSGRQFSNSRSEMNVSTLELGDSALYLCASSLEGSLNSYNEQFFGPGTRLTVL.

The chain joins TRBV20-1 to TRBJ1-2; tentatively, D is TRBD1 (5 bases). The V gene's germline CDR1 is DFQATT and CDR2 SNEGSKA (reference sequence). Trimming cost V 6 bases and J 4 bases, with 18 bases left between them. There are 14 residues in the CDR3. The CDR3 sequence: CSALGGGSLYGYTF. CDR3 nucleotide sequence: TGCAGTGCCCTGGGGGGAGGGAGTCTCTATGGCTACACCTTC.

This chain's CDR3 is CATSALGQGGETQYF. CDR3 DNA: TGTGCCACCAGTGCCCTGGGACAGGGTGGGGAGACCCAGTACTTC. The rearrangement links TRBV24-1 to TRBJ2-5; 9 nucleotides match TRBD1. The junction had 8 bases not matched to a gene; V was cut back by 5 bases and J by 5 bases. This CDR3 contains 15 residues. Germline V gene sequence: CDR1 KGHDR, CDR2 SFDVKD.

V and J are TRBV6-2 or TRBV6-3 and TRBJ2-2; D is possibly TRBD1 (6 bases). V lost 2 bases and J lost 0, with 13 bases in between. The CDR3 is made up of 17 amino acids. Per germline, CDR1 MNHEY and CDR2 SVGEGT. The CDR3 spells CASSYPGNRANTGELFF. CDR3 DNA: TGTGCCAGCAGTTACCCGGGAAACAGGGCGAACACCGGGGAGCTGTTTTTT.

This clonotype was observed many times. The gene calls are TRBV29-1 and TRBJ1-2, with 7 bases lining up with TRBD1. The germline gives CDR1 SQVTM, CDR2 ANQGSEA. This CDR3 has 13 amino acids. Trimming took 8 bases from V and 3 from J; bases not matched to a gene: 9. CDR3 region: CSFTAGQDYGYTF. The CDR3 coding sequence is TGCAGCTTTACCGCCGGACAGGACTATGGCTACACCTTC.

J is TRBJ1-5 and V is TRBV28, with D perhaps matching TRBD1 (5 bases). The CDR3 spans 13 residues. V gave up 6 bases and J gave up 5 bases, with 11 bases separating them. CDR1 MDHEN and CDR2 SYDVKM come from the germline V gene. The CDR3 here is CASRRQPYQPQHF. DNA for the CDR3: TGTGCCAGCAGGAGACAGCCCTATCAGCCCCAGCATTTT.

V and J are TRBV7-2 and TRBJ1-5; 7 nucleotides align to TRBD1. The V and J ends lost 3 bases and 10 bases, in that order; junction bases with no gene match: 6. CDR1 is SGHTA and CDR2 is FQGNSA in the germline V gene. This CDR3 is built from 13 residues. CDR3 in amino acids: CASSLRGPDPQHF. Written as DNA, the CDR3 is TGTGCCAGCAGCTTGAGGGGGCCCGATCCCCAGCATTTT.

The table lists this clonotype with a few counts. The genes are TRBV29-1 and TRBJ2-2; D not resolved. This CDR3 contains 14 residues. Deletions cut 6 bases from V and 4 bases from J, with 15 bases between. CDR1 is SQVTM and CDR2 is ANQGSEA in the germline V gene. In DNA form, the CDR3 reads TGCAGCGTGGCACAGAGGACCACCACCGGGGAGCTGTTTTTT. Its protein is CSVAQRTTTGELFF.

The chain recombines TRBV27 with TRBJ1-2; 7 positions agree with TRBD1. CDR1 and CDR2 (germline): MNHEY, SMNVEV (reference sequence). V lost 6 bases, J lost 6 bases, and 16 bases stayed unmatched. This CDR3 is built from 16 residues. The CDR3 sequence is CASSQHRGRRVHGYTF. The DNA for the CDR3 is TGTGCCAGCAGCCAACACAGGGGTAGACGGGTCCATGGCTACACCTTC.

This clonotype was found a few times. The chain recombines TRBV29-1 with TRBJ2-3; 7 nucleotides agree with TRBD1. The V gene end was trimmed by 7 bases and the J gene end by 2 bases; junction bases not matched to a gene: 12. The length of the CDR3 is 15 residues. The V gene's germline CDR1 is SQVTM and CDR2 ANQGSEA. CDR3 protein: CSGLPSGQHTDTQYF. CDR3 DNA: TGCAGCGGACTGCCGTCGGGACAGCACACAGATACGCAGTATTTT.

In this sample, this clonotype turned up a few times. This chain links TRBV10-3 with TRBJ2-1; D may be TRBD1 or TRBD2 (5 bases each). Germline assignment: CDR1 ENHRY and CDR2 SYGVKD. The CDR3 runs to 15 residues. The V end was cut by 5 bases, the J end by 8 bases, with 19 bases between. In DNA form, the CDR3 reads TGTGCCATCAGTCAGGGCCATGCATGGGACGATGAGCAGTTCTTC. Amino acid sequence: CAISQGHAWDDEQFF.

This clonotype showed up just a few times. V usage is TRBV18 and J usage is TRBJ2-5; D gene uncertain. Trimming shortened V by 4 bases and J by 4 bases, and 13 bases separated the two germline ends. The CDR3 is 14 amino acids. Germline assignment: CDR1 KGHSH and CDR2 LQKENI. CDR3 region: CASSLWMGGETQYF. The CDR3 coding sequence is TGTGCCAGCTCACTTTGGATGGGCGGAGAGACCCAGTACTTC.

This chain joins TRBV12-3 or TRBV12-4 and TRBJ2-2, with TRBD2 matching over 7 bases. V lost 4 bases and J lost 2; bases outside the gene matches: 4. This CDR3 contains 15 residues. The CDR3 region is CASSSRTSNTGELFF. The DNA of the CDR3 is TGTGCCAGCAGTTCGAGGACTAGTAACACCGGGGAGCTGTTTTTT.

This clonotype came up a few times. The chain has TRBV11-2 and TRBJ2-2; D remains ambiguous. V was cut by 9 bases and J by 4 bases, with 18 bases left in between. The CDR3 contains 15 residues. Looked up from germline, CDR1 is SGHAT and CDR2 is FQNNGV. The CDR3: CASSPLKGTTGELFF. The CDR3 DNA sequence: TGTGCCAGTTCCCCTCTCAAGGGTACCACCGGGGAGCTGTTTTTT.

This chain uses TRBV20-1 with TRBJ1-5, with TRBD1 identical over 11 bases. The V segment lost 5 bases and the J segment 6 bases; nucleotides outside the gene matches: 9. The germline gives CDR1 DFQATT, CDR2 SNEGSKA (reference sequence). The CDR3 contains 15 residues. CDR3 sequence: CSARTGTGGPQPQHF. In nucleotides, the CDR3 is TGCAGTGCTCGTACCGGGACAGGGGGGCCTCAGCCCCAGCATTTT.

The chain employs TRBV9 and TRBJ2-3; possibly TRBD1 for D (6 bases). This CDR3 has 16 residues. V dropped 3 bases and J dropped 5 bases, with 19 bases sitting between them. Germline lookup yields CDR1 SGDLS and CDR2 YYNGEE. Here the CDR3 reads CASSGSPRQDRDTQYF. In DNA form, the CDR3 reads TGTGCCAGCAGCGGTAGCCCACGACAGGACCGAGATACGCAGTATTTT.

This clonotype has more than one count but fewer than ten. This sequence joins TRBV18 and TRBJ1-1; D is uncertain. The germline gives CDR1 KGHSH, CDR2 LQKENI. V lost 5 bases and J 7 bases, leaving 8 bases between the germline ends. CDR3 size: 11 residues. The CDR3 DNA sequence: TGTGCCAGCTCAGATTTGAGTGAAGCTTTCTTT. It yields the protein CASSDLSEAFF.

The J gene is TRBJ2-7, the V gene TRBV5-8; D not resolved. Germline values: CDR1 SGHTS, CDR2 YDEGEE. The CDR3 contains 9 residues. Here the CDR3 DNA reads TGTGCGACCTCCTACGAGCAGTACTTC. It specifies CATSYEQYF. The whole variable domain, remainder taken from reference TRBV5-8 and TRBJ2-7, is EAGVTQSPTHLIKTRGQQATLRCSPISGHTSVYWYQQALGLGLQFLLWYDEGEERNRGNFPPRFSGRQFPNYSSELNVNALELEDSALYLCATSYEQYFGPGTRLTVT.

This clonotype was recorded a few times. This chain links TRBV27 with TRBJ2-7; no firm D call. Trimming shortened V by 1 base and J by 5 bases, and 12 bases separated the two germline ends. Germline assignment: CDR1 MNHEY and CDR2 SMNVEV (reference sequence). The CDR3 consists of 14 residues. CDR3 residues: CASSLWSLPNEQYF. CDR3 sequence (DNA): TGTGCCAGCAGTTTATGGAGCCTCCCGAACGAGCAGTACTTC.

This chain links TRBV20-1 with TRBJ2-5; 8 bases line up with TRBD1. Looked up from germline, CDR1 is DFQATT and CDR2 is SNEGSKA (reference sequence). The V segment lost 5 bases and the J segment 5 bases; nucleotides outside the gene matches: 10. This CDR3 is 14 amino acids long. In nucleotides, the CDR3 is TGCAGTGCTCATCAGGGGGCGCAGGGGGAGACCCAGTACTTC. It encodes CSAHQGAQGETQYF.

This clonotype has a handful of counts. The gene calls are TRBV7-2 and TRBJ1-2, with 12 bases aligning to TRBD1. The CDR3 sequence is 15 residues long. Per the germline V gene, CDR1 is SGHTA and CDR2 is FQGNSA. With V trimmed by 3 bases and J by 5 bases, 4 bases remained unmatched. The CDR3 here is CASSFQGQGAYGYTF. For the CDR3, the DNA is TGTGCCAGCAGCTTCCAGGGACAGGGGGCGTATGGCTACACCTTC.

CDR3 sequence (DNA): TGTGCCAGCAGCTTGCCGGGACGGCGCTCTGGGGCCAACGTCCTGACTTTC. Protein: CASSLPGRRSGANVLTF. The chain joins TRBV5-4 to TRBJ2-6; tentatively, D is TRBD1 or TRBD2 (5 bases each). The CDR3 is 17 amino acids. Trimming stripped 1 base from V and 0 bases from J, with 11 bases between. CDR1 and CDR2 from the germline V gene are SGHNT and YYREEE (reference sequence).

This clonotype was seen only a few times. The V call is TRBV10-3, the J call TRBJ2-3, with D uncertain. The CDR3 covers 16 residues. Germline V gives CDR1 ENHRY, CDR2 SYGVKD. The V end was cut by 2 bases, the J end by 0 bases, with 12 bases between. The CDR3 DNA sequence: TGTGCCATCAGTGAGCCTAAACACCCTAGCACAGATACGCAGTATTTT. It encodes CAISEPKHPSTDTQYF.

This clonotype was observed a few times. The chain uses TRBV9 and TRBJ2-3; D gene uncertain. Germline CDR1 is SGDLS and CDR2 is YYNGEE. Trimming took off 2 bases at V and 5 bases at J, with 9 bases between the two ends. CDR3 length: 13 amino acids. CDR3 residues: CASSVQTVDTQYF. The CDR3, as DNA: TGTGCCAGCAGCGTCCAAACGGTAGATACGCAGTATTTT.

This clonotype was picked up a small number of times. The chain links TRBV5-1 to TRBJ2-2; D uncertain. V was shortened by 1 base and J by 0 bases, with 7 bases between the two germline ends. Germline CDR1 is SGHRS and CDR2 is YFSETQ. The CDR3 runs 15 residues. CDR3 nucleotides: TGCGCCAGCAGCTTGTCACGGCCGAACACCGGGGAGCTGTTTTTT. It encodes CASSLSRPNTGELFF.

The chain links TRBV5-1 to TRBJ2-5; D not certain. The length of the CDR3 is 13 residues. Germline V gene lookup returns CDR1 SGHRS and CDR2 YFSETQ. Trimming shortened V by 3 bases and J by 4 bases, and 10 bases separated the two germline ends. In DNA form, the CDR3 reads TGCGCCAGCAGCTACCTACAACTAGAGACCCAGTACTTC. It codes for CASSYLQLETQYF.

This rearrangement joins TRBV4-1 to TRBJ2-7; D possibly uses TRBD1 or TRBD2 (5 bases each). Between the trimmed V and J ends, which lost 0 bases and 0 bases, there was a span of 15 bases. The CDR3 is 17 residues long. Germline assignment: CDR1 MGHRA and CDR2 YSYEKL. CDR3 amino acids: CASSQERGSRDSYEQYF. For the CDR3, the DNA is TGCGCCAGCAGCCAAGAAAGGGGAAGCCGGGACTCCTACGAGCAGTACTTC.